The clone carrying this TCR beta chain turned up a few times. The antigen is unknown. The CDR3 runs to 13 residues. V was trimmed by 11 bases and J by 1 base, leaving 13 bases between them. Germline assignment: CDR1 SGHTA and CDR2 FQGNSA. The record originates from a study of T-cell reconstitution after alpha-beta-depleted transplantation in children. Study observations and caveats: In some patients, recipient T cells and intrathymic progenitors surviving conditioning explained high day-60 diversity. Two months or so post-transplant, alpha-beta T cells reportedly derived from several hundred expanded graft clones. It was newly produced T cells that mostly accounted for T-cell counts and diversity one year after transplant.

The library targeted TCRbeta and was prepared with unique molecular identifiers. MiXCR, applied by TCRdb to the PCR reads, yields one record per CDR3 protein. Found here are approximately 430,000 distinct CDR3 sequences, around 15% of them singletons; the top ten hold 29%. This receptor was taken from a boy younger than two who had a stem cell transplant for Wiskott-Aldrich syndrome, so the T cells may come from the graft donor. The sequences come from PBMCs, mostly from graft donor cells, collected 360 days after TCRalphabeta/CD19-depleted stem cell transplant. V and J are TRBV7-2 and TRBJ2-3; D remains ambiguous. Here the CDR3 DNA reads TGTGCCTCCAAGTCCTTCCGCACAGATACGCAGTATTTT. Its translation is CASKSFRTDTQYF.